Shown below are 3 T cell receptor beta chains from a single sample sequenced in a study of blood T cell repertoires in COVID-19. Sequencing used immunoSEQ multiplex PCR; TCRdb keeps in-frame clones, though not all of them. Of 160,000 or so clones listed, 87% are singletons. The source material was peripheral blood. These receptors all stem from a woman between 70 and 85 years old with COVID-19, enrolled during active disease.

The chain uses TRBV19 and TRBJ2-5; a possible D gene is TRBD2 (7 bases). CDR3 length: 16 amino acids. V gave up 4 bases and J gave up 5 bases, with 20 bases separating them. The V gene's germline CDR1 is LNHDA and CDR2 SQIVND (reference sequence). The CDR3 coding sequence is TGTGCCAGTAGTAGGGTTCGCGGGGGCGGGGAGGAGACCCAGTACTTC. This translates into CASSRVRGGGEETQYF.

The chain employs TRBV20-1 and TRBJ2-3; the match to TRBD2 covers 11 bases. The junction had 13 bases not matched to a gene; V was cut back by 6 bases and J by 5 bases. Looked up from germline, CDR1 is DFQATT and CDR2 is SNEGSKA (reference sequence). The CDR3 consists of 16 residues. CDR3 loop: CSASPLAGGVGDTQYF. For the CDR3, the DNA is TGCAGTGCCAGTCCGTTAGCGGGGGGGGTTGGAGATACGCAGTATTTT.

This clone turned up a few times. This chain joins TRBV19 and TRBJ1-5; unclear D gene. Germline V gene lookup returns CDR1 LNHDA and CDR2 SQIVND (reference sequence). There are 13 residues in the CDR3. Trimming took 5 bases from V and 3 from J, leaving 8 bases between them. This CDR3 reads CASSRESNQPQHF. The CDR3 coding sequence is TGTGCCAGTAGTCGGGAGTCCAATCAGCCCCAGCATTTT. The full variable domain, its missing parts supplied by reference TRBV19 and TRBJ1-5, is DGGITQSPKYLFRKEGQNVTLSCEQNLNHDAMYWYRQDPGQGLRLIYYSQIVNDFQKGDIAEGYSVSREKKESFPLTVTSAQKNPTAFYLCASSRESNQPQHFGDGTRLSIL.